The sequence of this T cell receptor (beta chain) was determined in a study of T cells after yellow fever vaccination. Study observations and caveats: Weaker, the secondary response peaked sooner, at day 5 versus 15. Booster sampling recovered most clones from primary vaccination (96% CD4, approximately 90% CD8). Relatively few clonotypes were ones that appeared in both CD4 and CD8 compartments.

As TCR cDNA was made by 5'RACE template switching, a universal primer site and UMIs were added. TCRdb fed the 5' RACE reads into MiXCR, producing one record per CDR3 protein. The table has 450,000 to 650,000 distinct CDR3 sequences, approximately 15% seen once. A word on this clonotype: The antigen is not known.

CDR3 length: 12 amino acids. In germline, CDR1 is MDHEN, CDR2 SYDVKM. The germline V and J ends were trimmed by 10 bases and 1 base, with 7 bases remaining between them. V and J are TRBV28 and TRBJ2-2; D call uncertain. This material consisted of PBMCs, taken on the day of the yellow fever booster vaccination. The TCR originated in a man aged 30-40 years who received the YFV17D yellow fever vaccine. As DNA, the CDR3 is TGTGCCATCAAGCGGAACACCGGGGAGCTGTTTTTT. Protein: CAIKRNTGELFF.